This T cell receptor beta chain was sequenced during a study of blood T cell repertoires in COVID-19. The CDR3 is made up of 15 amino acids. CDR1 is LNHNV, CDR2 YYDKDF, per germline (reference sequence). V was trimmed by 8 bases and J by 2 bases, leaving 16 bases between them. Method: immunoSEQ multiplex PCR; TCRdb's copy keeps in-frame clones and lacks some. There are under 300,000 clones in the sample; approximately 90% occur only once, and around 0.91% lies in the top ten. This chain connects TRBV15 to TRBJ2-1; possible D gene TRBD2, 7 bases. The sequence was collected from a woman aged 40 to 50 who had recovered from COVID-19. The sample taken for sequencing was peripheral blood. The CDR3 DNA follows: TGTGCCACCGGGGGGGCGGGAGTAGCCTACAATGAGCAGTTCTTC. Protein: CATGGAGVAYNEQFF.